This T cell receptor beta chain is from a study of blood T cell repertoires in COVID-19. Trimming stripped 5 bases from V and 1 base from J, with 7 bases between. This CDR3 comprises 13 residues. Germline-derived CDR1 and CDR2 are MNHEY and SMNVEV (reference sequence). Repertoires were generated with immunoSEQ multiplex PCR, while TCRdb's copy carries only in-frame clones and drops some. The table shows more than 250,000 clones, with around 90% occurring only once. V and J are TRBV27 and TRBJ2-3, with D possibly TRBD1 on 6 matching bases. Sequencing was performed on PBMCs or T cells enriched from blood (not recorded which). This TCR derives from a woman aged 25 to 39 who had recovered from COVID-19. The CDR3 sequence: CASSNRGTDTQYF. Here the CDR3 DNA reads TGTGCCAGCAGTAACAGGGGCACAGATACGCAGTATTTT.